These 14 T cell receptor beta chains were all obtained from the same sample, sequenced in a study of cytomegalovirus exposure and HLA in healthy donors. With 60 Vbeta and 13 Jbeta primers, the PCR was carried out. Produced via immunoSEQ multiplex PCR; TCRdb's table is partial and in-frame only. The table records around 200,000 clones, roughly 82% of them present only once. The sequencing sample was made of PBMCs. The source of these receptors is a girl aged 2 to 10 in good health and CMV-seropositive.

The genes are TRBV19 and TRBJ2-6; TRBD1 matches at 8 bases. Trimming cost V 7 bases and J 2 bases; bases outside gene matches: 7. This CDR3 is built from 16 residues. Germline V gene data show CDR1 as LNHDA and CDR2 as SQIVND (reference sequence). The CDR3 DNA reads as TGTGCCAGTACCCCCCAGGGGGCGGCTGGGGCCAACGTCCTGACTTTC. This gives the protein CASTPQGAAGANVLTF.

This clone was recorded a few times. The J gene is TRBJ2-7, the V gene TRBV4-2; 12 bases agree with TRBD2. The CDR3 spans 16 residues. Germline CDR1 LGHNA, CDR2 YNFKEQ. Trimming removed 6 bases from V and 4 bases from J; junction bases left unmatched: 10. The CDR3, as DNA: TGTGCCAGCAGACGAATAGGACTAGCGGGAAGGTACGAGCAGTACTTC. This codes for CASRRIGLAGRYEQYF.

The genes are TRBV5-1 and TRBJ2-3; 13 positions agree with TRBD2. Trimming took 4 bases from V and 5 from J; bases not matched to a gene: 4. The germline gives CDR1 SGHRS, CDR2 YFSETQ. This CDR3 is 15 amino acids long. CDR3: CASSPGTSGKDTQYF. The CDR3, as DNA: TGCGCCAGCAGCCCAGGGACTAGCGGGAAAGATACGCAGTATTTT.

About this clone itself: This sample includes further DNA sequences coding for the same CDR3. This chain joins TRBV28 and TRBJ1-1, with 9 nucleotides matching TRBD1. Germline loops: CDR1 MDHEN, CDR2 SYDVKM. Trimming cost V 6 bases and J 8 bases; bases outside gene matches: 13. This CDR3 has 15 residues. CDR3 loop: CASSPTGGPELEAFF. Here the CDR3 DNA reads TGTGCCAGCAGCCCCACAGGGGGCCCCGAGCTAGAAGCTTTCTTT.

This chain joins TRBV6-5 and TRBJ1-2; tentative D call: TRBD1 (6 bases). Germline V CDR1 and CDR2: MNHEY, SVGAGI. The germline V and J ends were trimmed by 6 bases and 7 bases, with 12 bases remaining between them. CDR3 size: 12 residues. CDR3 amino acids: CASSPGAFGYTF. The CDR3 region has the DNA TGTGCCAGCAGCCCAGGGGCCTTTGGCTACACCTTC.

The chain combines TRBV29-1 with TRBJ1-2; D is possibly TRBD1 (5 bases). V was cut by 6 bases and J by 7 bases, with 36 bases left in between. Germline V gene lookup returns CDR1 SQVTM and CDR2 ANQGSEA. The CDR3 has 19 residues. The CDR3 nucleotides read TGCAGCGTCGGTCGGAGGGGCCAGATCCTTTATTGGATGGCGGGTGGCTACACCTTC. Translating it yields CSVGRRGQILYWMAGGYTF.

The V call is TRBV5-1, the J call TRBJ2-3; 7 bases match TRBD1. The ends lost 3 bases at V and 1 base at J; junction bases unmatched: 5. The CDR3 loop spans 15 amino acids. Germline CDR1 is SGHRS and CDR2 is YFSETQ. The CDR3 spells CASSWRQGGTDTQYF. DNA of the CDR3: TGCGCCAGCAGCTGGAGACAGGGAGGCACAGATACGCAGTATTTT.

V usage is TRBV9 and J usage is TRBJ2-1; 9 bases are shared with TRBD2. CDR1 is SGDLS and CDR2 is YYNGEE in the germline V gene. The V gene end was trimmed by 3 bases and the J gene end by 9 bases; junction bases not matched to a gene: 10. This CDR3 region has 15 residues. The CDR3 DNA sequence: TGTGCCAGCAGCGATAGCGGGAGTCCCGTTGGTGAGCAGTTCTTC. Its protein is CASSDSGSPVGEQFF.

The chain uses TRBV5-8 and TRBJ1-4; 10 bases map to TRBD1. Germline CDR1 SGHTS, CDR2 YDEGEE. The CDR3 has 18 amino acids. Germline trimming cut 1 base from V and 7 bases from J; bases unmatched to any gene: 13. This chain's CDR3 is CASSLFGDRGSSGEKLFF. CDR3 coding DNA: TGTGCCAGCAGCTTGTTTGGGGACAGGGGATCGTCGGGTGAAAAACTGTTTTTT. The full variable domain, its missing parts supplied by reference TRBV5-8 and TRBJ1-4, is EAGVTQSPTHLIKTRGQQATLRCSPISGHTSVYWYQQALGLGLQFLLWYDEGEERNRGNFPPRFSGRQFPNYSSELNVNALELEDSALYLCASSLFGDRGSSGEKLFFGSGTQLSVL.

The chain couples TRBV5-1 to TRBJ2-5, with D perhaps TRBD1 (6 bases). The CDR3 is made up of 16 amino acids. Trimming pared 0 bases from V and 1 base from J, leaving 13 bases between. Germline V gene sequence: CDR1 SGHRS, CDR2 YFSETQ. The CDR3 loop reads CASSLGGDISQETQYF. In nucleotides, the CDR3 is TGCGCCAGCAGCTTGGGTGGGGACATCTCCCAAGAGACCCAGTACTTC.

Remarks on this clone: Relative to the germline gene, one junction end is altered; a read error may explain this. The rearrangement links TRBV7-6 to TRBJ2-1; 13 bases are shared with TRBD2. CDR1 SGHVS and CDR2 FNYEAQ come from the germline V gene. CDR3 size: 14 residues. The chain's CDR3 is CASSSGLAGDEQFF. CDR3 in DNA: TGTGCTAGCAGCTCCGGACTAGCGGGAGATGAGCAGTTCTTC. The full variable domain, in which reference TRBV7-6 and TRBJ2-1 provide the parts outside the CDR3, is GAGVSQSPRYKVTKRGQDVALRCDPISGHVSLYWYRQALGQGPEFLTYFNYEAQQDKSGLPNDRFSAERPEGSISTLTIQRTEQRDSAMYRCASSSGLAGDEQFFGPGTRLTVL.

V is TRBV29-1 and J is TRBJ2-7; 8 nucleotides align to TRBD1. The CDR3 runs to 12 residues. J gave up 2 bases and V 4 bases, and 1 base lay outside the gene matches. Germline CDR1 SQVTM, CDR2 ANQGSEA. The CDR3 sequence: CSVATGAYEQYF. The CDR3 nucleotides read TGCAGCGTTGCGACAGGGGCCTACGAGCAGTACTTC.

The chain combines TRBV7-8 with TRBJ2-4; TRBD1 matches at 9 bases. The CDR3 is 13 amino acids. After removal of 6 bases from V and 10 bases from J, the junction contained 7 bases not matched to a gene. Germline V gives CDR1 SGHVS, CDR2 FQNEAQ. CDR3: CASRSTGGAIQYF. The DNA of the CDR3 is TGTGCCAGCAGATCCACAGGGGGCGCGATTCAGTACTTC. Using reference TRBV7-8 and TRBJ2-4 for the parts outside the CDR3, the full variable domain is GAGVSQSPRYKVAKRGQDVALRCDPISGHVSLFWYQQALGQGPEFLTYFQNEAQLDKSGLPSDRFFAERPEGSVSTLKIQRTQQEDSAVYLCASRSTGGAIQYFGAGTRLSVL.

The chain employs TRBV11-2 and TRBJ2-7; TRBD2 might be the D (5 bases). V was cut by 7 bases and J by 0 bases, with 13 bases left in between. CDR1 SGHAT and CDR2 FQNNGV come from the germline V gene. The CDR3 spans 14 residues. Here the CDR3 reads CASNGAENSYEQYF. The CDR3 DNA reads as TGTGCCAGCAACGGAGCGGAAAACTCCTACGAGCAGTACTTC.